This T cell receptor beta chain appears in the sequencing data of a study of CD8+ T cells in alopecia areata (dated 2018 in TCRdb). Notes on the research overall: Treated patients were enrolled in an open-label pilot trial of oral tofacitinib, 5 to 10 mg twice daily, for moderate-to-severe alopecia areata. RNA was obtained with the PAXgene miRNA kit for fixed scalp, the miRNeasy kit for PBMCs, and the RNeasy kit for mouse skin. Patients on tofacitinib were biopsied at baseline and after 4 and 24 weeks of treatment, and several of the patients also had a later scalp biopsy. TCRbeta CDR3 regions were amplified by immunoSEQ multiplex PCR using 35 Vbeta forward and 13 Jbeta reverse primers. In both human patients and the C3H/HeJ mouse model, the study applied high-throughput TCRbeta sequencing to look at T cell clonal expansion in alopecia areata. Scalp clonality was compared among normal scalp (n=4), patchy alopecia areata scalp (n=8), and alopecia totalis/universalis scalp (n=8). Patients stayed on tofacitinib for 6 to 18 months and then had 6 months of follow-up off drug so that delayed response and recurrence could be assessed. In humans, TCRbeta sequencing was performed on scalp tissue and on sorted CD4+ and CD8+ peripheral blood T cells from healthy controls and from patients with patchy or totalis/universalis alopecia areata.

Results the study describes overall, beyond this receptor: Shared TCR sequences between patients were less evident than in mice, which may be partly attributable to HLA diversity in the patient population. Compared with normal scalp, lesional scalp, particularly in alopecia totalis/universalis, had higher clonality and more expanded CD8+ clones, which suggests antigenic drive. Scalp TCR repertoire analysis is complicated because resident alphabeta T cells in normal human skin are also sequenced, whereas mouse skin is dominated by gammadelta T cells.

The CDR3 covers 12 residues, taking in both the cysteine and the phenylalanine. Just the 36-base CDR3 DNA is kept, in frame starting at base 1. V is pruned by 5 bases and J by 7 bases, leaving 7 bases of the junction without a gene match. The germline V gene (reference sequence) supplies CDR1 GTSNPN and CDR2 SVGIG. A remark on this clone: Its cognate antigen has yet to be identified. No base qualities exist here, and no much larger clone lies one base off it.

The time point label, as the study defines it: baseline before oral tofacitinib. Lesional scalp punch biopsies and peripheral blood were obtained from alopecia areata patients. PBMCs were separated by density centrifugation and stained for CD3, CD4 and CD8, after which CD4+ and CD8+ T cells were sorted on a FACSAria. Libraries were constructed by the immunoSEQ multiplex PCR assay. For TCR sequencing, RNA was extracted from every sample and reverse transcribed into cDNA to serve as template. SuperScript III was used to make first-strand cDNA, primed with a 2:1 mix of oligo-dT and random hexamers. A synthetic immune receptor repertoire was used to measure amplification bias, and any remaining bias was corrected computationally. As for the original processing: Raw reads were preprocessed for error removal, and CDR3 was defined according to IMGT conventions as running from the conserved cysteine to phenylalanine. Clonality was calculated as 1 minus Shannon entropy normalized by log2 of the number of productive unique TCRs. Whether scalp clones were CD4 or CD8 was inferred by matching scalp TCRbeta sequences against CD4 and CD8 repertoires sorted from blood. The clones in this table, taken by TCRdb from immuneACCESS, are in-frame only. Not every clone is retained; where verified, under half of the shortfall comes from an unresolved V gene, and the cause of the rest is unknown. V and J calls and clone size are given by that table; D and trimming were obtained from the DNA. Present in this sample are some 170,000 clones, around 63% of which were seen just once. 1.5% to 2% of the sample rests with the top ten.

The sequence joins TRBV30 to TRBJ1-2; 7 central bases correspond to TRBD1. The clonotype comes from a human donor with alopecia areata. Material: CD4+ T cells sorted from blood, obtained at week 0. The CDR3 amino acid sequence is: CAWAYAGGGYTF. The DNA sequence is TGTGCCTGGGCTTATGCAGGGGGTGGCTACACCTTC.